Listed below are T cell receptor beta chains from one sample, sequenced in a study of blood T cell repertoires in COVID-19. Sequencing was performed with immunoSEQ multiplex PCR; in TCRdb, only in-frame clones are kept and a portion is missing. This sample has about 63,000 clones, with about 74% found just once. The source material was peripheral blood. The receptor source for this set is a woman older than 75 with acute or convalescent COVID-19. Each CDR3 is given with its conserved first and last residue. Fields, in order: J gene, clone size, D gene, V gene, CDR3 protein, CDR3 DNA. A D gene is named only where the DNA matches it firmly. Size is omitted from some rows. Given values are once, few, many or a class for expanded clones.

>TRBJ2-5|.|.|TRBV28
CASSFEASAYQETQYF
TGTGCCAGCAGTTTTGAGGCTAGCGCATACCAAGAGACCCAGTACTTC
>TRBJ1-2|.|TRBD1|TRBV24-1
CATSDAGTGNYGYTF
TGTGCCACCAGTGACGCCGGGACAGGGAACTATGGCTACACCTTC
>TRBJ2-2|once|TRBD1|TRBV6-2/TRBV6-3
CASSSRDRINTGELFF
TGTGCCAGCAGTTCAAGGGACAGAATAAACACCGGGGAGCTGTTTTTT
>TRBJ2-7|.|TRBD1|TRBV4-3
CASSSSGTGGYEQYF
TGCGCCAGCAGCTCTTCCGGGACAGGGGGCTACGAGCAGTACTTC
>TRBJ1-4|.|.|TRBV6-5
CASSYGAQATNEKLFF
TGTGCCAGCAGTTACGGTGCGCAGGCAACTAATGAAAAACTGTTTTTT
>TRBJ2-5|.|.|TRBV10-1
CASLEQGKTQYF
TGCGCCAGCTTGGAACAGGGAAAGACCCAGTACTTC
>TRBJ2-2|.|.|TRBV11-3
CASSLGGIANTGELFF
TGTGCCAGCAGCTTAGGCGGGATAGCAAACACCGGGGAGCTGTTTTTT
>TRBJ1-3|.|.|TRBV19
CASSMTNSGNTIYF
TGTGCCAGTAGTATGACAAACTCTGGAAACACCATATATTTT
>TRBJ2-1|.|TRBD2|TRBV7-8
CASSFPGLAGVPEQFF
TGTGCCAGCAGCTTTCCGGGACTAGCGGGAGTACCTGAGCAGTTCTTC
>TRBJ2-7|.|.|TRBV28
CASSMPLGLTYEQYF
TGTGCCAGCAGCATGCCCCTAGGTCTGACCTACGAGCAGTACTTC
>TRBJ1-1|.|.|TRBV7-2
CASSSGQNTEAFF
TGTGCCAGCAGCTCTGGACAGAACACTGAAGCTTTCTTT
>TRBJ1-1|.|TRBD1|TRBV27
CASSPQTGVLAEAFF
TGTGCCAGCAGTCCCCAGACAGGGGTATTGGCTGAAGCTTTCTTT
>TRBJ1-2|few|TRBD1|TRBV5-1
CASSLTTGSFGYTF
TGCGCCAGCAGCCTCACGACAGGGTCGTTTGGCTACACCTTC
>TRBJ1-2|.|.|TRBV19
CASSMTDYGYTF
TGTGCCAGTAGTATGACAGACTATGGCTACACCTTC
>TRBJ2-3|.|.|TRBV27
CASSLSSRTDTQYF
TGTGCCAGCAGTTTATCTTCCAGGACAGATACGCAGTATTTT
>TRBJ2-7|.|TRBD2|TRBV2
CASSDSASGRHEQYF
TGTGCCAGCAGTGATTCGGCTAGCGGGAGACACGAGCAGTACTTC
>TRBJ1-6|few|TRBD1|TRBV15
CATSQDRGYSPLHF
TGTGCCACCAGCCAAGACAGGGGTTATTCACCCCTCCACTTT
>TRBJ2-1|.|.|TRBV11-3
CASSLVQGPYNEQFF
TGTGCCAGCAGCTTAGTTCAGGGGCCCTACAATGAGCAGTTCTTC
>TRBJ2-1|.|.|TRBV3-1/TRBV3-2
CASSPGPDNEQFF
TGTGCCAGCAGCCCAGGGCCGGACAATGAGCAGTTCTTC
>TRBJ2-2|few|TRBD2|TRBV5-1
CASSFKGGDTGELFF
TGCGCCAGCAGCTTCAAGGGAGGGGACACCGGGGAGCTGTTTTTT
>TRBJ1-5|.|TRBD1|TRBV3-1/TRBV3-2
CASSLETGGRTSQPQHF
TGTGCCAGCAGCCTTGAGACAGGGGGAAGGACAAGTCAGCCCCAGCATTTT
>TRBJ1-5|.|TRBD1|TRBV5-8
CASSLLTGVSNQPQHF
TGTGCCAGCAGCTTATTGACAGGGGTGAGCAATCAGCCCCAGCATTTT
>TRBJ2-1|once|.|TRBV12-5
CASGLLLFNEQFF
TGTGCTAGTGGTTTACTCCTATTTAATGAGCAGTTCTTC
>TRBJ2-2|once|TRBD1|TRBV2
CARGTGGTGELFF
TGTGCCAGGGGGACAGGGGGCACCGGGGAGCTGTTTTTT
>TRBJ1-2|once|TRBD1|TRBV7-2
CASSLDGRGSYGYTF
TGTGCCAGCAGCTTAGATGGCAGGGGGTCTTATGGCTACACCTTC
>TRBJ1-2|.|.|TRBV20-1
CSASPNYGYTF
TGCAGTGCTAGTCCGAACTATGGCTACACCTTC
>TRBJ2-2|many|TRBD2|TRBV6-4
CASSRLAGGDTGELFF
TGTGCCAGCAGCCGTCTAGCGGGAGGGGACACCGGGGAGCTGTTTTTT
>TRBJ2-5|.|TRBD2|TRBV4-2
CASSQGTLGLAGVPETQYF
TGTGCCAGCAGCCAAGGAACCCTGGGACTAGCGGGAGTGCCGGAGACCCAGTACTTC
>TRBJ2-5|.|TRBD1|TRBV5-1
CASSPGQVIQETQYF
TGCGCCAGCAGCCCAGGACAGGTCATCCAAGAGACCCAGTACTTC
>TRBJ1-5|.|TRBD1|TRBV6-2/TRBV6-3
CASSHLQDRSTYSNQPQHF
TGTGCCAGCAGTCACCTCCAGGACAGGAGCACTTATAGCAATCAGCCCCAGCATTTT
>TRBJ1-4|.|.|TRBV19
CASSGSQGREKLFF
TGTGCCAGTAGTGGGTCCCAGGGGCGCGAAAAACTGTTTTTT
>TRBJ1-1|.|.|TRBV5-6
CASSNPVNTEAFF
TGTGCCAGCAGCAACCCAGTGAACACTGAAGCTTTCTTT
>TRBJ1-1|.|TRBD1|TRBV6-5
CASSRDRVTEAFF
TGTGCCAGCAGCCGGGACAGGGTCACTGAAGCTTTCTTT
>TRBJ1-2|.|TRBD1|TRBV18
CASSQVTTGYDYGYTF
TGTGCCAGCTCACAAGTTACGACAGGGTATGACTATGGCTACACCTTC
>TRBJ1-5|.|TRBD1|TRBV5-8
CASGTGGFRQPQHF
TGTGCCAGCGGGACAGGGGGCTTTCGTCAGCCCCAGCATTTT
>TRBJ2-1|.|.|TRBV4-1
CASSQRYGSGSNEQFF
TGCGCCAGCAGCCAAAGGTACGGGAGTGGGTCCAATGAGCAGTTCTTC
>TRBJ1-1|once|.|TRBV29-1
CSADGWGRWTEAFF
TGCAGCGCCGATGGTTGGGGGCGTTGGACTGAAGCTTTCTTT
>TRBJ2-3|.|.|TRBV4-3
CASSQWDFRGTDTQYF
.
>TRBJ2-7|.|TRBD2|TRBV4-2
CASSQDGTGGRYEQYF
TGTGCCAGCAGCCAAGATGGAACGGGAGGGCGGTACGAGCAGTACTTC
>TRBJ1-1|once|TRBD1|TRBV9
CASSVRTGLTEAFF
TGTGCCAGCAGCGTACGGACAGGCCTTACCGAAGCTTTCTTT
>TRBJ1-6|.|.|TRBV19
CASHEGGPPGTFGYNSPLHF
TGTGCCAGTCACGAGGGAGGGCCACCAGGGACGTTCGGATATAATTCACCCCTCCACTTT
>TRBJ2-1|.|.|TRBV19
CASSRNRDHEQFF
TGTGCCAGTAGTAGAAACAGGGACCATGAGCAGTTCTTC
>TRBJ1-2|.|.|TRBV3-1/TRBV3-2
CASTQGGRGGYGYTF
TGTGCCAGCACTCAAGGAGGCCGCGGGGGCTATGGCTACACCTTC
>TRBJ2-7|.|TRBD2|TRBV14
CASSHSGRDTYEQYF
TGTGCCAGCAGCCATAGCGGGAGGGATACCTACGAGCAGTACTTC
>TRBJ1-4|.|TRBD1|TRBV5-6
CASSLDRGDEKLFF
TGTGCCAGCAGCTTGGACAGGGGAGACGAAAAACTGTTTTTT
>TRBJ1-2|.|TRBD1|TRBV19
CASSSGGSYGYTF
TGTGCCAGTAGTTCAGGGGGGTCCTATGGCTACACCTTC
>TRBJ2-1|.|TRBD2|TRBV19
CASSIRTSGQGVNEQFF
TGTGCCAGTAGTATTAGGACTAGCGGGCAAGGAGTCAATGAGCAGTTCTTC
>TRBJ2-7|.|TRBD1|TRBV2
CASSGQGTLYEQYF
TGTGCCAGCAGTGGACAGGGGACCCTCTACGAGCAGTACTTC
>TRBJ1-1|.|.|TRBV4-1
CASSQAPGRGDTEAFF
TGCGCCAGCAGCCAAGCCCCGGGGAGGGGGGACACTGAAGCTTTCTTT
>TRBJ2-7|.|.|TRBV5-1
CASNGGGSSYEQYF
TGCGCCAGCAACGGAGGAGGGTCGTCCTACGAGCAGTACTTC
>TRBJ2-7|.|TRBD1|TRBV27
CASSERQGRVEQYF
TGTGCCAGCAGTGAAAGACAGGGGCGAGTCGAGCAGTACTTC
>TRBJ1-4|.|.|TRBV6-5
CASSYVSTNEKLFF
TGTGCCAGCAGTTATGTTTCGACTAATGAAAAACTGTTTTTT
>TRBJ2-7|.|.|TRBV19
CASSPFPTRSSYEQYF
TGTGCCAGTAGTCCCTTCCCTACACGGAGCTCCTACGAGCAGTACTTC
>TRBJ2-7|.|TRBD1|TRBV19
CASSLGTGGRQYF
TGTGCCAGTAGCCTGGGGACAGGGGGCCGGCAGTACTTC
>TRBJ2-5|.|.|TRBV5-4
CASSNQGRGETQYF
TGTGCCAGCAGCAACCAGGGGCGCGGAGAGACCCAGTACTTC
>TRBJ1-5|.|TRBD1|TRBV24-1
CATIQGAYQPQHF
TGTGCCACTATACAGGGGGCGTATCAGCCCCAGCATTTT
>TRBJ2-2|.|TRBD1|TRBV2
CASRNRGRTGELFF
TGTGCCAGCAGAAACAGGGGGAGGACCGGGGAGCTGTTTTTT
>TRBJ2-4|.|TRBD1|TRBV5-1
CASSLRTGIAKNIQYF
TGCGCCAGCAGCTTGAGGACAGGGATAGCCAAAAACATTCAGTACTTC